Presented here are 5 T cell receptor beta chains from one specimen sequenced in a study of regulatory T cells in long-lasting Graves disease. Arm-PCR of CDR3 regions with iRepertoire HTBI primers generated TCR beta libraries. TCRdb itself ran the multiplex PCR reads through MiXCR, one entry per CDR3 protein. The table shows 550,000 to 650,000 distinct CDR3 sequences, with about 16% occurring only once. Time point here: newly diagnosed GD, antithyroid drugs for less than 3 months. PBMCs provided the RNA from which the TCR library was made. The same specimen was also included in a second study, on T cells in Graves' hyperthyroidism and ophthalmopathy.

This specimen consisted of peripheral blood mononuclear cells (PBMCs), obtained at new diagnosis, from a patient treated with antithyroid drugs. All receptors derive from a man younger than 35 with Graves disease.

This clonotype was detected a few times. The rearrangement joins TRBV20-1 to TRBJ2-7, with 10 nucleotides matching TRBD1. V dropped 0 bases and J dropped 7; count of bases not matched to a gene: 9. The CDR3 is made up of 15 amino acids. The germline CDR1 and CDR2 sequences are DFQATT and SNEGSKA (reference sequence). CDR3 bases: TGCAGTGCTAGAGATCCGGGACAGGGGACTGAGGAGCAGTACTTC. Its protein is CSARDPGQGTEEQYF.

This clonotype has just a few counts. The rearrangement uses TRBV5-1 and TRBJ2-1; weak D call: TRBD2 (5 bases). Germline V gives CDR1 SGHRS, CDR2 YFSETQ. V shed 4 bases and J shed 3 bases, with 17 bases lying between them. There are 16 residues in the CDR3. The CDR3 DNA reads as TGCGCCAGCAGCCCAGGTGGAATAGCGAACTACAATGAGCAGTTCTTC. It encodes CASSPGGIANYNEQFF.

This clonotype has just a few counts. The chain employs TRBV27 and TRBJ2-2; TRBD1 matches 7 bases. The CDR3 has 16 amino acids. After removal of 5 bases from V and 0 bases from J, the junction contained 6 bases not matched to a gene. The germline CDR1 and CDR2 sequences are MNHEY and SMNVEV (reference sequence). In nucleotides, the CDR3 is TGTGCCAGCAGTCACCCTGACAGGGCGAACACCGGGGAGCTGTTTTTT. Protein: CASSHPDRANTGELFF.

This clonotype was picked up many times. V is TRBV15 and J is TRBJ1-4; possibly TRBD1 for D (6 bases). With 0 bases removed from V and 3 bases from J, the gap between germline ends came to 8 bases. CDR3 length: 15 residues. Germline V gene data show CDR1 as LNHNV and CDR2 as YYDKDF (reference sequence). CDR3 in DNA: TGTGCCACCAGCAGAGATGGACAGCCTAATGAAAAACTGTTTTTT. Translation: CATSRDGQPNEKLFF.

This clonotype was seen at least ten times. The chain couples TRBV7-6 to TRBJ1-6; D gene ambiguous. The length of the CDR3 is 15 residues. CDR1 and CDR2 (germline): SGHVS, FNYEAQ. The V end was cut by 4 bases, the J end by 6 bases, with 13 bases between. This CDR3 is CASSSSVDSNSPLHF. DNA for the CDR3: TGTGCCAGCAGCTCCTCGGTGGACTCTAATTCACCCCTCCACTTT.